The entry below gives a single T cell receptor beta chain sequence along with its context. Its antigen is still unknown. Read data end 3 residues before the CDR3 end; the end is taken from the germline J gene. For TCRbeta CDR3 sequencing, genomic DNA was extracted from sorted cells using the QIAGEN DNeasy Blood and Tissue Kit. High-throughput TCRbeta CDR3 sequencing, which included PCR amplification with bias correction and internal controls, was done commercially through immunoSEQ. The authors' analysis ran thus. Unique productive TCRbeta sequences were defined by CDR3 nucleotide sequence when primers matched and otherwise by CDR3 amino acid sequence together with Vbeta and Jbeta genes. As a correction for sorting error, sequences shared between sorted populations at a frequency ratio of 2:1 or less were discarded, and the remaining shared sequences were assigned to the higher population. A sequence was defined as donor-reactive if the sequence was expanded at least 5-fold in CFSE-low cells compared with unstimulated cells and had a frequency of at least 0.01% in CFSE-low cells. Repertoire divergence was quantified by Jensen-Shannon divergence calculated from the top 100 TCRbeta sequences ranked by frequency. For samples with multiple sequencing runs, sorting error was corrected in each run separately before the runs were combined. TCRdb provides this immuneACCESS table in a form limited to in-frame rearrangements. Some clones are lacking; in checked studies, under half of them reflect an unresolved V gene, and why the rest are absent is not known. That table is the source of V, J and clone size, and D and trimming were worked out from the DNA. The data table for this sample lists nearly 15,000 clones. The ten largest clones add up to 3.5% of the sample.

This entry comes from a study of Tregs in tolerant kidney transplant recipients (dated by TCRdb to the late 2010s). Background on the whole study: The study used TCRbeta sequencing to identify donor-specific regulatory T cells before combined kidney and bone marrow transplantation, then tracked those cells after transplant.

The CDR3 contains 13 residues, cysteine and phenylalanine counted. The DNA shown is the part of the CDR3 that was read: 30 bases, in frame from base 1. CDR1 and CDR2 are drawn from the germline V gene: MNHNS, SASEGT. From V the trimming removes 7 bases and from J it removes 7 bases, while the gene matches leave 6 bases of the junction unaccounted for. The transplants used related donors along with nonmyeloablative bone marrow transplantation, and in the human trials mixed chimerism was transient. Unstimulated Tregs (CD4+CD25+CD127-), CD4+ non-Tregs (CD4+CD25-), CD4 and CD8 cells were FACS-sorted from thawed PBMCs. The patients were a few recipients of combined kidney and bone marrow transplants from the ITN036ST trial, and samples were available only from these trial subjects. Healthy control blood was processed to PBMCs with a Ficoll density gradient and then cryopreserved, whereas patient PBMCs were collected both before and after transplant.

Broader findings and caveats from the paper: The most biologically relevant and donor-specific TCRbeta repertoire appeared to be identified by expanding Tregs with activated donor B cells. The study was limited by small patient numbers, and the findings need validation in larger populations and under other immunosuppression protocols. Although technical replication error seemed to be minimal, the question of biological reproducibility was not addressed directly. In tolerant patients, the expansion of donor-specific Tregs was greater than global Treg expansion, suggesting that the expansion was antigen-driven rather than nonspecific. PCR primers changed over time for some patients, so nucleotide-level comparison across those patients' samples was not possible.

The TCR was taken from a human patient who received a combined kidney and bone marrow transplant. A transplant means some T cells may be of graft donor rather than patient origin. Recombination joined TRBV6-1 with TRBJ1-5; 8 junctional bases match TRBD1. Sequenced material: CD4+ T cells from blood (PBMCs), taken 12 months after the transplant. The CDR3 in this case is CASTDRGTQPQHF. Partial CDR3 DNA: TGTGCCAGCACTGACAGGGGTACACAGCCC.